These 7 T cell receptor beta chains were all obtained from the same sample, sequenced in a study of human T cells and chemical hapten exposure. One entry per CDR3 protein results from TCRdb running MiXCR on the RACE reads. The sample holds 84,000 or so distinct CDR3 sequences, about 10% seen once. Specified time point: patch test 1, 2 weeks after DPC sensitization. Treatment denoted: therapeutic diphenylcyclopropenone sensitization with weekly scalp DPC. The input for sequencing was whole blood, taken in connection with sensitization to the hapten diphenylcyclopropenone (DPC). Receptor source: a man in his forties with alopecia areata. Some clones in this sample may be carry-over from other donors' samples.

This rearrangement joins TRBV29-1 to TRBJ2-3, with unresolved D. V was trimmed by 4 bases and J by 0 bases, leaving 8 bases between them. Germline V gene data show CDR1 as SQVTM and CDR2 as ANQGSEA. The CDR3 loop spans 13 amino acids. CDR3 loop: CSVGVTSTDTQYF. CDR3 nucleotides: TGCAGCGTTGGCGTGACCAGCACAGATACGCAGTATTTT.

A few counts support this clonotype. This chain uses TRBV6-6 with TRBJ1-5; D may be TRBD1 (6 bases). Germline V lookup: CDR1 MNHNY, CDR2 SVGAGI (reference sequence). The V and J ends lost 2 bases and 4 bases respectively, with 15 bases between them. The CDR3 spans 16 residues. The CDR3 region is CASSYPNGTQNQPQHF. In nucleotides, the CDR3 is TGTGCCAGCAGTTACCCCAACGGGACACAGAATCAGCCCCAGCATTTT.

This rearrangement joins TRBV28 to TRBJ1-1; 10 bases match TRBD1. The germline gives CDR1 MDHEN, CDR2 SYDVKM. The CDR3 covers 16 residues. V dropped 5 bases and J dropped 4; count of bases not matched to a gene: 10. Here the CDR3 DNA reads TGTGCCAGCAGTATGACAGGGGGCAACCCCAGCACTGAAGCTTTCTTT. This translates into CASSMTGGNPSTEAFF.

The chain couples TRBV6-5 to TRBJ1-6, with 10 bases aligning to TRBD1. The CDR3 is 17 residues long. V lost 5 bases and J lost 7; bases outside the gene matches: 11. Germline V gene lookup returns CDR1 MNHEY and CDR2 SVGAGI. The CDR3 coding sequence is TGTGCCAGCAGTCTCCTCCGGGACAGGGGTTGGAATTCACCCCTCCACTTT. Protein: CASSLLRDRGWNSPLHF.

The rearrangement links TRBV25-1 to TRBJ2-5; TRBD1 is a possible D gene (5 bases). Germline CDR1 is MGHDK and CDR2 is SYGVNS. Deletions cut 2 bases from V and 5 bases from J, with 12 bases between. CDR3 size: 14 residues. The CDR3: CASSESGRVETQYF. In DNA form, the CDR3 reads TGTGCCAGCAGTGAAAGTGGCAGGGTGGAGACCCAGTACTTC.

The chain employs TRBV6-5 and TRBJ1-3; D remains ambiguous. Per germline, CDR1 MNHEY and CDR2 SVGAGI. Trimming took off 8 bases at V and 4 bases at J, with 9 bases between the two ends. The CDR3 spans 12 residues. The DNA for the CDR3 is TGTGCCAGCTTGGGGAGCGGAAACACCATATATTTT. Translated: CASLGSGNTIYF.

This clonotype was observed a handful of times. This chain uses TRBV18 with TRBJ1-5, with a possible D match to TRBD1 (5 bases). The V and J ends lost 2 bases and 0 bases respectively, with 11 bases between them. There are 16 residues in the CDR3. Per the germline V gene, CDR1 is KGHSH and CDR2 is LQKENI. CDR3 bases: TGTGCCAGCTCACCATTCGGGGCGGATAGCAATCAGCCCCAGCATTTT. Translated: CASSPFGADSNQPQHF.